The entry below gives a single TCR beta chain sequence along with its context. The antigen it binds to is not known. Base quality data are lacking; no much larger clone is found one base away. Collaborating institutions collected whole blood in K2EDTA tubes following their own protocols. For TCRbeta analysis, collaborators shipped samples in one of three forms: frozen whole blood, isolated PBMCs, or DNA extracted from either of those sample types. This entry comes from a study of blood T cell repertoires in COVID-19 (dated by TCRdb to 2020 to 2022). Study-wide context: The collaborator samples originated in the United States, Italy and Spain and spanned the acute and convalescent phases of COVID-19. Subjects who had been exposed to COVID-19, were actively infected with it, or had recovered from it provided the deeply sampled blood TCRbeta repertoires that made up the dataset. The material from the prospective study consisted of cDNA or gDNA derived from T cells, B-cell-depleted T cells, or PBMCs. Where available, HLA class I and class II types were obtained from metadata supplied by the sample provider rather than from assay-based typing. The samples were drawn from two sources: the first 160 participants of the ongoing ImmuneRACE study, and 1,000 to 1,500 subjects contributed by 6 global collaborators. The sample metadata nearly always contained a de-identified subject ID, COVID-19 status, age in years and sex. The repertoires were made available in a free public database intended to serve as a resource for research on the immune response to SARS-CoV-2. General findings and caveats noted by the study authors: Clinical and demographic metadata were provided uncurated, with the amount varying by source and participant.

TCRbeta CDR3 regions were amplified from genomic DNA by means of the immunoSEQ Assay, a bias-controlled multiplex PCR. The study's processing was this. Nucleated cell counts per sample were estimated from amplification of reference gene primers within the assay. To quantify the absolute abundance of each unique TCRbeta CDR3 rearrangement, sequence reads were collapsed and filtered. Productive Simpson clonality was computed per sample as the square root of Simpson's diversity index over productive rearrangements. The source is immuneACCESS, and TCRdb retained only in-frame sequences with V and J called. Part of the clones is not carried over; for the studies checked, unresolved V genes explain less than half of this, and the remainder is unexplained. The V and J calls and clone size come from that table; D and trimming were worked out from the DNA. This sample comprises 20,000 to 30,000 clones, roughly 88% of them detected only once. Around 22% of the sample goes to the ten largest clones.

V trim: 8 bases; J trim: 4 bases; unmatched bases: 13. From a lookup of the germline V gene, CDR1 and CDR2 are SQVTM and ANQGSEA. The CDR3 goes from the cysteine to the phenylalanine over 16 residues. Just the 48-base CDR3 DNA is kept, in frame starting at base 1. The sample taken for sequencing was peripheral blood. This receptor was identified in a man between 70 and 80 years old in a cohort sampled during active COVID-19. The chain is assembled from TRBV29-1 and TRBJ2-1; 11 bases in the junction line up with TRBD2. At the DNA level, the sequence is TGCAGCACCGGAGGGGTACTAGCGGGAGCTTACAATGAGCAGTTCTTC. Translation gives CSTGGVLAGAYNEQFF.